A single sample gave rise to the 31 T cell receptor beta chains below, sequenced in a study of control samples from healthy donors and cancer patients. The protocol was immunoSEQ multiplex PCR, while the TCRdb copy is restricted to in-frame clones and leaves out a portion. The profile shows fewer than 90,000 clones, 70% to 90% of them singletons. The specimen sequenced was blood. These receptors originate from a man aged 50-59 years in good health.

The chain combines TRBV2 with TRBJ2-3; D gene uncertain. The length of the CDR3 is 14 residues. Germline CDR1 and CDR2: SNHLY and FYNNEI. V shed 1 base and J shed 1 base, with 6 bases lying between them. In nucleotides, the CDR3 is TGTGCCAGCAGTGAAGTCGATGGCACAGATACGCAGTATTTT. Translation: CASSEVDGTDTQYF.

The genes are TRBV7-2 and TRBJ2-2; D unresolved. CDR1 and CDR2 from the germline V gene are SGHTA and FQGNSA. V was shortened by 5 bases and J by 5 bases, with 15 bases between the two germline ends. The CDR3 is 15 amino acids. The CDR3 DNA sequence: TGTGCCAGCAGCCAACGGCTTGGCGAAACCGGGGAGCTGTTTTTT. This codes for CASSQRLGETGELFF.

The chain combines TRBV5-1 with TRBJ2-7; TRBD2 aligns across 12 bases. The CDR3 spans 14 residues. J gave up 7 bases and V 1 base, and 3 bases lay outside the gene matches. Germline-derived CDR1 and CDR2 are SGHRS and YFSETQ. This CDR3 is CASSLLAGGGEQYF. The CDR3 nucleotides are TGCGCCAGCAGCTTGCTAGCGGGAGGGGGTGAGCAGTACTTC.

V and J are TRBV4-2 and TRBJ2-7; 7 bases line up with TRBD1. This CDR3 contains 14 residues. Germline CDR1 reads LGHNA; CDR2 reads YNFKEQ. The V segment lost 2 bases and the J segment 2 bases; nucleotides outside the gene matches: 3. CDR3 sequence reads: CASSQRQGTYEQYF. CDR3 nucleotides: TGTGCCAGCAGCCAAAGACAGGGAACCTACGAGCAGTACTTC.

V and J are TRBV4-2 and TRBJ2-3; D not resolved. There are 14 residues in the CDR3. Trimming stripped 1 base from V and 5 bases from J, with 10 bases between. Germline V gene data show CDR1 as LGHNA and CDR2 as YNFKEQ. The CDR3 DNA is TGTGCCAGCAGCCAAGGCACAGAACTAGATACGCAGTATTTT. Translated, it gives CASSQGTELDTQYF.

The CDR3 loop reads CASWDIGRVTNTEAFF. Here the CDR3 DNA reads TGTGCCAGCTGGGATATTGGTAGGGTCACGAACACTGAAGCTTTCTTT. This chain joins TRBV27 and TRBJ1-1; no definite D call. Germline assignment: CDR1 MNHEY and CDR2 SMNVEV (reference sequence). The CDR3 extends over 16 amino acids. Between the trimmed V and J ends, which lost 8 bases and 1 base, there was a span of 20 bases.

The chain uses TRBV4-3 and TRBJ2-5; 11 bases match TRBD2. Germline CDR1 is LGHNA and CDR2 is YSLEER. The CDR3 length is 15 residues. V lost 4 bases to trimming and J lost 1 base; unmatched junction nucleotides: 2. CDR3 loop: CASSLAGGIQETQYF. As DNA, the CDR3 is TGCGCCAGCAGCCTAGCGGGGGGGATCCAAGAGACCCAGTACTTC.

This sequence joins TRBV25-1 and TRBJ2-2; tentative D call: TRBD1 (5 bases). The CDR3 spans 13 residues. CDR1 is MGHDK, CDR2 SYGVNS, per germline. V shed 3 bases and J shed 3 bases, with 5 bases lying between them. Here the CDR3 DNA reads TGTGCCAGCAGTGACAGGGACACCGGGGAGCTGTTTTTT. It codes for CASSDRDTGELFF.

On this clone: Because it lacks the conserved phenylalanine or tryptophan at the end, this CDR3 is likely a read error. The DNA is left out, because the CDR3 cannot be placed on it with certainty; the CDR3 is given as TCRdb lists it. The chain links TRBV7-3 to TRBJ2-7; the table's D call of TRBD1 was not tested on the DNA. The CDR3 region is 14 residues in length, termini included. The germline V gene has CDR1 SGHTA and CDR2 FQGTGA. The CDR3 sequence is CASSLTPIRDRGSK.

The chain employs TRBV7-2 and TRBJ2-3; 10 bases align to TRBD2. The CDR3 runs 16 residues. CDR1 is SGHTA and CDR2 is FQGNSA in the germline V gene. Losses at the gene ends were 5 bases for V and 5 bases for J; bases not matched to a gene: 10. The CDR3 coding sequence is TGTGCCAGCAGCCGCCTAGCGGGAGTGCGGGGAGATACGCAGTATTTT. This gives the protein CASSRLAGVRGDTQYF.

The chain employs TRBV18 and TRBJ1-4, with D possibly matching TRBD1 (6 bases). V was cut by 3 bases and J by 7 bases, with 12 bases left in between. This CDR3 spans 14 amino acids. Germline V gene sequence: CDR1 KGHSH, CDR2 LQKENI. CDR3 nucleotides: TGTGCCAGCTCACCGCCAGGGGCGGTTGAAAAACTGTTTTTT. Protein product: CASSPPGAVEKLFF.

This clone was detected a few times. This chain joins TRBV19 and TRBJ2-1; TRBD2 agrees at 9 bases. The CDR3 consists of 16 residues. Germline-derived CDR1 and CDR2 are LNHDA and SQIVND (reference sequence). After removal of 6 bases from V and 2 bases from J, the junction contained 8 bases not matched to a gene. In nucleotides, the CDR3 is TGTGCCAGTAGCCAGACTAGCGGTCCCCCCTACAATGAGCAGTTCTTC. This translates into CASSQTSGPPYNEQFF.

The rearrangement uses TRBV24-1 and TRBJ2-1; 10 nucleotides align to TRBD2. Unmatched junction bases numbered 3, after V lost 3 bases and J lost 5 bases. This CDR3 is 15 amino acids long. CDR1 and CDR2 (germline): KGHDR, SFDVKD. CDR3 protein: CATSDSGRADNEQFF. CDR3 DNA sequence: TGTGCCACCAGTGATAGCGGGAGGGCCGACAATGAGCAGTTCTTC.

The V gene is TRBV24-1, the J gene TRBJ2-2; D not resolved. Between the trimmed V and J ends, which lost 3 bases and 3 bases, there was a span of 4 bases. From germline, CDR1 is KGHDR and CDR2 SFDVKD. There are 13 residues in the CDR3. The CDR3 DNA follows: TGTGCCACCAGTGATAAAGACACCGGGGAGCTGTTTTTT. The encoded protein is CATSDKDTGELFF.

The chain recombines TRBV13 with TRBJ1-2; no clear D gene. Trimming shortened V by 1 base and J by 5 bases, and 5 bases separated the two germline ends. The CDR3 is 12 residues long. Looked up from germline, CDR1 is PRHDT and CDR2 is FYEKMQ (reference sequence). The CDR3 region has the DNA TGTGCCAGCAGCTTAGCCAGTTATGGCTACACCTTC. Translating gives CASSLASYGYTF. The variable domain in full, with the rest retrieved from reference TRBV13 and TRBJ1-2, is AAGVIQSPRHLIKEKRETATLKCYPIPRHDTVYWYQQGPGQDPQFLISFYEKMQSDKGSIPDRFSAQQFSDYHSELNMSSLELGDSALYFCASSLASYGYTFGSGTRLTVV.

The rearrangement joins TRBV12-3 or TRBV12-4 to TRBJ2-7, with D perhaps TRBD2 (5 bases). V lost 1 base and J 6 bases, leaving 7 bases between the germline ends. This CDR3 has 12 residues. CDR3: CASSLEDSEQYF. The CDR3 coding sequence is TGTGCCAGCAGTTTAGAGGACTCCGAGCAGTACTTC.

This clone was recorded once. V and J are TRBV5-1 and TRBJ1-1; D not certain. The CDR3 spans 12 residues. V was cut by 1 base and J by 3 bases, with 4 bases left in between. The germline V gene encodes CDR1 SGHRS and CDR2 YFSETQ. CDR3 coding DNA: TGCGCCAGCAGCTTGACAGACACTGAAGCTTTCTTT. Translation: CASSLTDTEAFF.

The CDR3 here is CATSRDLVEGEQFF. CDR3 sequence (DNA): TGTGCCACCAGCAGAGACCTGGTGGAAGGTGAGCAGTTCTTC. This chain joins TRBV15 and TRBJ2-1; D not resolved. Germline V gene data show CDR1 as LNHNV and CDR2 as YYDKDF (reference sequence). CDR3 length: 14 residues. The V gene lost 0 bases and the J gene lost 9 bases, with 12 bases spanning the gap.

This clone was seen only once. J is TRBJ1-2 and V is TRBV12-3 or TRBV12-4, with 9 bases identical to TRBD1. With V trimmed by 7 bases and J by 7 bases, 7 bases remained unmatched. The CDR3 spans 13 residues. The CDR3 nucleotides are TGTGCCAGCACCATGGGACAGGGCAGTGGCTACACCTTC. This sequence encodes CASTMGQGSGYTF.

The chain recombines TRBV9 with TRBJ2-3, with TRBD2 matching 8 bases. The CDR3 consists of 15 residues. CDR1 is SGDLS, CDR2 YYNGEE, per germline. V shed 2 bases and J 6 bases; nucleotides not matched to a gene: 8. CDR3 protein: CASSVTSGPGDTQYF. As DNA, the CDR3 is TGTGCCAGCAGCGTTACTAGCGGTCCAGGGGATACGCAGTATTTT.

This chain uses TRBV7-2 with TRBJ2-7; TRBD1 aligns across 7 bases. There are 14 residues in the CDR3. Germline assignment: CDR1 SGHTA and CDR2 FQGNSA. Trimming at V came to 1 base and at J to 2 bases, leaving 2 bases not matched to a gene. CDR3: CASSLDRGPYEQYF. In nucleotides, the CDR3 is TGTGCCAGCAGCTTAGACAGGGGTCCCTACGAGCAGTACTTC.

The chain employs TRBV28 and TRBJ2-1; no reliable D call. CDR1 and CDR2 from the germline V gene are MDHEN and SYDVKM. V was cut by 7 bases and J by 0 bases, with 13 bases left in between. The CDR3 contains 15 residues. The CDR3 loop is CASTSWESSYNEQFF. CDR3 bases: TGTGCCAGCACCTCCTGGGAAAGCTCCTACAATGAGCAGTTCTTC.

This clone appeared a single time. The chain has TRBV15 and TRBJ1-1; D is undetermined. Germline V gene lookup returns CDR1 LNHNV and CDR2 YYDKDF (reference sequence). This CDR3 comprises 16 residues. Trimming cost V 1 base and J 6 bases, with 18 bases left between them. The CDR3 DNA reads TGTGCCACCAGCAGAGGGGATCGAGGGAAAGACCCTGAAGCTTTCTTT. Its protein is CATSRGDRGKDPEAFF. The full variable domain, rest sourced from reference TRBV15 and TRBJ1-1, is DAMVIQNPRYQVTQFGKPVTLSCSQTLNHNVMYWYQQKSSQAPKLLFHYYDKDFNNEADTPDNFQSRRPNTSFCFLDIRSPGLGDTAMYLCATSRGDRGKDPEAFFGQGTRLTVV.

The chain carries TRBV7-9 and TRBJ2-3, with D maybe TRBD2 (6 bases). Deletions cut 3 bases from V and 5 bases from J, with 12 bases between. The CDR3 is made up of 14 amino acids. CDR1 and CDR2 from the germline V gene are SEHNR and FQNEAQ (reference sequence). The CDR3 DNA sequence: TGTGCCAGCAGCTTGGGGGTGGAGGGAGATACGCAGTATTTT. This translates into CASSLGVEGDTQYF.

The CDR3 region is CASSLRLASYNEQFF. CDR3 coding DNA: TGTGCCAGCAGCCTGCGACTAGCCTCCTACAATGAGCAGTTCTTC. The V gene is TRBV7-8, the J gene TRBJ2-1; TRBD2 matches 7 bases. V lost 5 bases and J lost 0; bases outside the gene matches: 4. The CDR3 extends over 15 amino acids. Germline V gene sequence: CDR1 SGHVS, CDR2 FQNEAQ.

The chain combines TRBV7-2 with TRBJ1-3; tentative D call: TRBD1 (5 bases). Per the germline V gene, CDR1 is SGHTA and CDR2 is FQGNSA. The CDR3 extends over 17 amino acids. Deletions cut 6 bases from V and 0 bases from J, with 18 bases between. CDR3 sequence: CASSPEGLGISGNTIYF. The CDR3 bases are TGTGCCAGCAGTCCCGAGGGGTTGGGTATCTCTGGAAACACCATATATTTT. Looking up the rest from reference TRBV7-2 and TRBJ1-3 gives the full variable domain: GAGVSQSPSNKVTEKGKDVELRCDPISGHTALYWYRQSLGQGLEFLIYFQGNSAPDKSGLPSDRFSAERTGGSVSTLTIQRTQQEDSAVYLCASSPEGLGISGNTIYFGEGSWLTVV.

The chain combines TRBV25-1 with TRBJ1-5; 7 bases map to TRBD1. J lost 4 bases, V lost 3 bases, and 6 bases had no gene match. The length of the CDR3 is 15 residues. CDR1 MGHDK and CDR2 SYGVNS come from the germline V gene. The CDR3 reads CASSDDRVGNQPQHF. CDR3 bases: TGTGCCAGCAGTGACGACAGGGTTGGAAATCAGCCCCAGCATTTT.

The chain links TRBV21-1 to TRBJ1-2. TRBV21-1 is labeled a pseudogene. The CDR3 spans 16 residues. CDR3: CASSKRPAGGAHGYTF. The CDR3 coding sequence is TGTGCCAGCAGCAAAAGGCCAGCGGGGGGCGCCCATGGCTACACCTTC.

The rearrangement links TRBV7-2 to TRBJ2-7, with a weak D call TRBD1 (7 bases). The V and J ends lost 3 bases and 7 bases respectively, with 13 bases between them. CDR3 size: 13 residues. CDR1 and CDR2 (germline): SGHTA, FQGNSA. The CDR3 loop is CASSFDRAGEQYV. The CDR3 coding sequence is TGTGCCAGCAGCTTTGACAGGGCGGGGGAGCAGTACGTC.

Written as DNA, the CDR3 is TGTGCCAGCAACCCGGGACAGGGCCCCTATGGCTACACCTTC. Translation gives CASNPGQGPYGYTF. This sequence joins TRBV2 and TRBJ1-2, with 9 nucleotides matching TRBD1. The CDR3 covers 14 residues. Germline CDR1 reads SNHLY; CDR2 reads FYNNEI. The V and J ends lost 7 bases and 4 bases, in that order; junction bases with no gene match: 7.

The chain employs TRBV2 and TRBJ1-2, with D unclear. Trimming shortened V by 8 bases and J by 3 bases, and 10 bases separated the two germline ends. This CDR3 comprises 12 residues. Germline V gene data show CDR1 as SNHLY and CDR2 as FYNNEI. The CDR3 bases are TGTGCCAGCGGCCTAAGGGACTATGGCTACACCTTC. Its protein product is CASGLRDYGYTF.